A single sample gave rise to the 7 T cell receptor beta chains below, sequenced in a study of cytomegalovirus exposure and HLA in healthy donors. The PCR ran on 60 Vbeta and 13 Jbeta primers. The repertoire was sequenced with immunoSEQ multiplex PCR; TCRdb's copy has only in-frame clones and lacks some. Among about 95,000 clones, 60% to 85% were seen once, and the ten largest hold approximately 5.1%. The sequencing sample was made of PBMCs. The receptor source for this set is a man younger than 45 in good health and CMV-seropositive.

The rearrangement joins TRBV5-1 to TRBJ2-1, with a weak D call TRBD2 (6 bases). Deletions cut 5 bases from V and 5 bases from J, with 11 bases between. The germline gives CDR1 SGHRS, CDR2 YFSETQ. The CDR3 contains 13 residues. CDR3 bases: TGCGCCAGCAGTCCCGGACTAAACAATGAGCAGTTCTTC. Amino acids: CASSPGLNNEQFF.

This clone was seen only once. This chain connects TRBV5-1 to TRBJ1-2, with 9 bases that match TRBD1. Germline V CDR1 and CDR2: SGHRS, YFSETQ. V dropped 3 bases and J dropped 6; count of bases not matched to a gene: 3. The length of the CDR3 is 13 residues. CDR3 amino acids: CASSSQGANGYTF. The CDR3 region has the DNA TGCGCCAGCAGCTCACAGGGGGCCAATGGCTACACCTTC.

This chain links TRBV19 with TRBJ1-2; perhaps TRBD1 as D (6 bases). V was pared by 3 bases and J by 2 bases, with 10 bases between. Germline CDR1 and CDR2: LNHDA and SQIVND (reference sequence). The CDR3 is made up of 14 amino acids. The CDR3: CASSIAGANYGYTF. The DNA for the CDR3 is TGTGCCAGTAGTATCGCGGGGGCCAACTATGGCTACACCTTC.

This sequence joins TRBV6-1 and TRBJ2-7; 8 bases match TRBD1. In germline, CDR1 is MNHNS, CDR2 SASEGT. V lost 7 bases to trimming and J lost 1 base; unmatched junction nucleotides: 6. The CDR3 is 14 residues long. The CDR3, as DNA: TGTGCCAGCACGACAGGGGACAGGTCCTACGAGCAGTACTTC. Its protein is CASTTGDRSYEQYF.

This clone was seen a few times. The chain joins TRBV11-3 to TRBJ2-2; D possibly corresponds to TRBD1 (5 bases). The CDR3 has 15 amino acids. The V gene lost 6 bases and the J gene lost 1 base, with 12 bases spanning the gap. Looked up from germline, CDR1 is SGHNT and CDR2 is YENEEA. CDR3 in DNA: TGTGCCAGCAGGAGTGGGGCTGGGAACACCGGGGAGCTGTTTTTT. It codes for CASRSGAGNTGELFF.

This clone came up a few times. The V call is TRBV29-1, the J call TRBJ1-1; 10 nucleotides align to TRBD1. In germline, CDR1 is SQVTM, CDR2 ANQGSEA. The V segment lost 8 bases and the J segment 0 bases; nucleotides outside the gene matches: 6. The CDR3 length is 14 residues. This chain's CDR3 is CSISGQGLNTEAFF. The CDR3 nucleotides are TGCAGCATCTCGGGACAGGGGTTGAACACTGAAGCTTTCTTT.

The chain recombines TRBV7-2 with TRBJ2-7; 10 positions agree with TRBD2. V lost 6 bases to trimming and J lost 5 bases; unmatched junction nucleotides: 16. The CDR3 has 17 residues. CDR1 and CDR2 from the germline V gene are SGHTA and FQGNSA. This CDR3 is CASSQHTTGTSANEQYF. In DNA form, the CDR3 reads TGTGCCAGCAGTCAACATACAACCGGGACTAGCGCCAACGAGCAGTACTTC.